This TCR beta chain was identified during a study of T cell changes during pregnancy in multiple sclerosis. Here immunoSEQ multiplex PCR was the method, and the copy in TCRdb shows in-frame clones only, minus some. This table holds 40,000 to 50,000 clones, less than 95% found once. The CDR3 loop spans 14 amino acids. Trimming removed 5 bases from V and 2 bases from J, with 13 bases in between. Germline CDR1 is SGHNT and CDR2 is YENEEA. The chain couples TRBV11-3 to TRBJ2-7, with D possibly being TRBD2 (6 bases). The TCR comes from a female donor with multiple sclerosis, enrolled in a pregnancy study. The sequences come from CD8+ T cells from peripheral blood mononuclear cells, collected in the first trimester of pregnancy. In DNA form, the CDR3 reads TGTGCCAGCAGCCCCCGGGACTCCCCCTACGAGCAGTACTTC. Its protein product is CASSPRDSPYEQYF.